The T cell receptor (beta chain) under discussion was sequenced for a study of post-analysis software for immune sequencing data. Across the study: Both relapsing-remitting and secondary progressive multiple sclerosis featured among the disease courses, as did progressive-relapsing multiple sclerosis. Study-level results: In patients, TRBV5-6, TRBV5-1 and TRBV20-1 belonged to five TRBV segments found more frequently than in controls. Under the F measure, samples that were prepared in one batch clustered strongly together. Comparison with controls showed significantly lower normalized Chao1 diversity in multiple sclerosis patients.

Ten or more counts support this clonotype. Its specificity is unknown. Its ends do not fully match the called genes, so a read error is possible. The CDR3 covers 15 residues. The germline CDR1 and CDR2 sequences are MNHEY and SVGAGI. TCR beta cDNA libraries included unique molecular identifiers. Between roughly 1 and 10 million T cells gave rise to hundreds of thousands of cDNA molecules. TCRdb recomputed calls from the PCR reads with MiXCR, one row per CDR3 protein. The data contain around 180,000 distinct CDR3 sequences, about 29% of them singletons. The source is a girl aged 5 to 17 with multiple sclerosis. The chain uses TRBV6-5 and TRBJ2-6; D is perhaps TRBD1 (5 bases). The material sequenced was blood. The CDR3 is CANSGRVSGANVLTF. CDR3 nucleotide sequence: TGTGCCAACAGTGGCAGGGTTTCGGGGGCCAACGTCCTGACTTTC.